The clone carrying this T cell receptor (beta chain) turned up a few times. Its antigen remains unknown. Together with a sample-barcoded 5' primer, a J-beta primer mix was included in a second PCR lasting about 7 to 11 cycles. Every single cDNA molecule received a tag from a template-switch adaptor with 12 random nucleotides. From the 5' RACE reads, TCRdb called clonotypes with MiXCR, one entry per CDR3 protein. This table has hundreds of thousands of distinct CDR3 sequences, about 21% appearing once. This specimen belongs to a study of blood T cells in healthy people across ages. Study summary: T cells yielded about one barcoded beta molecule per two cells through template switching. Study conclusions and caveats: The study found TCR beta diversity correlated strongly with naive T cell percentage. Per-million-T-cell TCR beta diversity fell roughly linearly with age.

J lost 5 bases, V lost 3 bases, and 4 bases had no gene match. The germline CDR1 and CDR2 sequences are WNHNN and SYGVQD (reference sequence). The CDR3 has 16 residues. The chain carries TRBV10-1 and TRBJ2-1, with 13 nucleotides matching TRBD2. The receptor's source is an older man in good health. The sequenced sample consisted of blood. CDR3: CASSDPGTSGNNEQFF. CDR3 nucleotide sequence: TGCGCCAGCAGTGACCCCGGGACTAGCGGGAACAATGAGCAGTTCTTC.